This record concerns one TCR beta chain sequence. The specificity of this receptor is unknown. Qualities for individual bases were not recorded, and no much larger clone is one base off. This sample was included in a study of sequential checkpoint blockade in melanoma (dated by TCRdb to about 2019). As for the study more broadly: Patients were assigned by 1:1 randomization to either first-line nivolumab followed by ipilimumab (arm A) or ipilimumab followed by nivolumab (arm B). Both trial sequences were followed by maintenance nivolumab. DNA from around 96 pretreatment melanoma tumor samples was subjected to TCRbeta immunosequencing. For about 22 patients, matched tumor biopsies were obtained before treatment and at week 13, following single-agent nivolumab (arm A) or ipilimumab (arm B). The same lesion was the source of roughly 81% of the matched pre- and post-treatment tumor biopsy pairs. The research as a whole found: Patients whose tumor T-cell fraction and clonality increased by week 13 were about 30 times more likely to achieve clinical benefit. Tumor T-cell fraction and clonality were correlated with PD-L1 staining and CD8+ T-cell counts, but not with mutational load. The response-prediction model combining TCR metrics and mutation burden needs validation in larger, independent patient cohorts. Among patients in the nivolumab-first arm (arm A), tumor TIL clonality before treatment was associated with response (P = .04). Within-arm analyses of tumor T-cell fraction were constrained by small sample sizes and reduced statistical power.

This specimen's treatment or condition label, per the study, means: randomized to nivolumab then ipilimumab (arm A) or the reverse (arm B). None of the patients in the trial had previously been given DNA-damaging chemotherapy. Samples were obtained from patients with melanoma enrolled in CheckMate 064, a randomized, open-label phase II trial of sequential checkpoint blockade. Genomic DNA from formalin-fixed paraffin-embedded (FFPE) tissue samples served as the input for tumor TCR sequencing. The immunoSEQ Assay was used to immunosequence TCRbeta CDR3 regions from genomic DNA. Prior to high-throughput sequencing, genomic DNA was amplified by bias-controlled multiplex PCR. The paper's data handling went like this. To quantify the absolute abundance of each unique TCRbeta CDR3 region, the sequences were collapsed and filtered. Clonality, defined as 1 minus Pielou's evenness, was calculated using productive rearrangements only. Tumor T-cell fraction was calculated by normalizing TCRbeta template counts to usable DNA, which was estimated from several housekeeping genes. A previously published method was used to identify clones whose frequencies were significantly greater in on-treatment samples than in baseline samples. The table was pulled from immuneACCESS by TCRdb, which kept in-frame rearrangements only. Such tables lose some clones; where checked, under half of the loss comes from unresolved V genes, and the rest has no known cause. D and trimming were read from the DNA, whereas the V and J calls and clone size are those reported in that table. The sample contains around 5,000 clones, around 25% of them found a single time. The ten largest clonotypes hold approximately 8.4% of the sample.

Reading the germline V gene (reference sequence) gives CDR1 LNHDA and CDR2 SQIVND. Including cysteine and phenylalanine, the CDR3 has 17 amino acids. The DNA shown is the 51-base CDR3, in frame from base 1. V lost 3 bases and J lost 0 bases; the stretch between them is 17 bases long. The V gene is TRBV19 and the J gene is TRBJ1-1; the D gene is unclear. The source was tumor tissue (inferred from file names), collected from a patient given nivolumab and ipilimumab in sequence. The receptor was isolated from a human donor with melanoma. The DNA sequence is as follows: TGTGCCAGTAGTATTCGCGACGGCGGACTTGTGAACACTGAAGCTTTCTTT. Its coded protein is CASSIRDGGLVNTEAFF.